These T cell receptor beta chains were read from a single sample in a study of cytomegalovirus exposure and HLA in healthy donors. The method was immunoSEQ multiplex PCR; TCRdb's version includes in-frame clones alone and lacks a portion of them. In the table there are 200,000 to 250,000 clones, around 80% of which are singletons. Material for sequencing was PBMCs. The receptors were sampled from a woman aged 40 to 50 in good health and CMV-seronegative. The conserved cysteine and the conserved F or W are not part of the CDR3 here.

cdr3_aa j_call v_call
ASSPGTERNTIY TRBJ1-3 TRBV7-6
ASSPSGQGGNSPLH TRBJ1-6 TRBV14
ASSGTSGANVLT TRBJ2-6 TRBV5-1
ASRRTSGGSDTQY TRBJ2-3 TRBV6-6
ASSIDPGDSPTDTQY TRBJ2-3 TRBV19
ASSPEAGEETQY TRBJ2-5 TRBV18
ASRRGYQETQY TRBJ2-5 TRBV2
ASSPTGDNVPDTQY TRBJ2-3 TRBV18
ASSLTGRLLQGETQY TRBJ2-5 TRBV7-3
ASSLDGGVVNTEAF TRBJ1-1 TRBV5-1
ASRAGSHEQY TRBJ2-7 TRBV6-5
ASNTGLAGTYEQY TRBJ2-7 TRBV9
ASGGLSSGANVLT TRBJ2-6 TRBV7-2
ASGAQYEQY TRBJ2-7 TRBV19
ASRDRGQGGTEAF TRBJ1-1 TRBV6-5
ASRRGGFGELF TRBJ2-2 TRBV7-3
ASSLPTNTGELL TRBJ2-2 TRBV5-1
ARSRVGEKLF TRBJ1-4 TRBV21-1
ASSWGGSGDTQY TRBJ2-3 TRBV5-6
ASSSDRGRSQPQH TRBJ1-5 TRBV28
AWRPGIGTEAF TRBJ1-1 TRBV30
ASSLGAPQETQY TRBJ2-5 TRBV5-5
ASSRGATDTQY TRBJ2-3 TRBV6-4
ASSPPGQGVKQY TRBJ2-7 TRBV18